The clone carrying this T cell receptor beta chain occurred a few times. These data are taken from a study of identical twins. TCRdb fed the 5' RACE reads into MiXCR, producing one record per CDR3 protein. The sample lists about 190,000 distinct CDR3 sequences, more than 15% occurring once. The data also belong to a second study, concerning T cells expressing NK-cell markers. That report notes: In sorted CD3+CD56+NKG2C+, CD3+CD56+NKG2C- and CD3+CD56-NKG2C+ T cells, TCR beta repertoires were obtained.

Sequenced: CD8+ T cells sorted from blood. The TCR was taken from a woman under 30 in good health.

The CDR3 protein is CASRDYEQYF. The CDR3 nucleotides read TGTGCCAGCAGAGACTACGAGCAGTACTTC. The chain uses TRBV11-2 and TRBJ2-7; D gene uncertain. Per germline, CDR1 SGHAT and CDR2 FQNNGV. V was cut by 6 bases and J by 3 bases, with 3 bases left in between. The CDR3 spans 10 residues.